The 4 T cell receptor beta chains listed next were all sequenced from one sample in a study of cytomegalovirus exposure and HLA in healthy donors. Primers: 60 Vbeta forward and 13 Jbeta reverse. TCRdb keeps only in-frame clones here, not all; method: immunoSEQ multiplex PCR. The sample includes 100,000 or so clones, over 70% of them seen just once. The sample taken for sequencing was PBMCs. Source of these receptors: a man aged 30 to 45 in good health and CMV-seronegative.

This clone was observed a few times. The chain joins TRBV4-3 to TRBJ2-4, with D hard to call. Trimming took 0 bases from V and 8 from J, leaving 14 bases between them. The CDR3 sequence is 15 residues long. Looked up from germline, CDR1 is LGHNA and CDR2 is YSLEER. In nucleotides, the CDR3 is TGCGCCAGCAGCCAAGACGGCTCTCTCGGAGACATTCAGTACTTC. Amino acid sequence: CASSQDGSLGDIQYF.

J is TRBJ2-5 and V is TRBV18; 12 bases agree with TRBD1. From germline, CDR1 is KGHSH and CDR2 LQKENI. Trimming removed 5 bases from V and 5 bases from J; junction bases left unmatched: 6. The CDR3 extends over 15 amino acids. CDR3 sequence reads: CASSTGQGARETQYF. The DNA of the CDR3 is TGTGCCAGCTCAACGGGACAGGGGGCGCGTGAGACCCAGTACTTC.

The CDR3 DNA reads TGTGCCAGCAGCTTAGTGGGTCTCAAATCCCTTAGCGGGGAACTGGAGACCCAGTACTTC. This codes for CASSLVGLKSLSGELETQYF. The V gene is TRBV7-6, the J gene TRBJ2-5; 8 bases match TRBD2. The CDR3 is made up of 20 amino acids. The V gene's germline CDR1 is SGHVS and CDR2 FNYEAQ. Trimming cost V 1 base and J 5 bases; bases outside gene matches: 21.

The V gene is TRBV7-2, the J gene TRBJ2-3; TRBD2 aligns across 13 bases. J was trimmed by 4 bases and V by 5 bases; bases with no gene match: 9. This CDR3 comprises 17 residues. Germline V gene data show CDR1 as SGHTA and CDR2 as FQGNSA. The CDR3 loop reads CASSTQLAGGGSDTQYF. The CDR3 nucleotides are TGTGCCAGCAGCACCCAACTAGCGGGAGGGGGTTCAGATACGCAGTATTTT.